This T cell receptor beta chain originates from a study of neurological immune-mediated disorders. CD4+ or CD8+ T cells, about a million per library, were used for sorted libraries. Every sequencing run generated over 160 million TCR-beta sequences from 15-18 subjects. TCRdb recomputed calls from the 5' RACE reads with MiXCR, one row per CDR3 protein. The profile shows around 13,000 distinct CDR3 sequences, 7% of them singletons. V was pared by 4 bases and J by 8 bases, with 8 bases of the junction left unmatched. The CDR3 spans 15 residues. Germline CDR1 DFQATT, CDR2 SNEGSKA (reference sequence). This clonotype was recorded at least ten times. Its antigen is as yet unknown. Broader study findings: Because no CDR3 amino acid sequences were shared across subjects by expanded clones, private repertoires were suggested in all groups.

The chain carries TRBV20-1 and TRBJ2-1; the match to TRBD2 covers 13 bases. This clonotype was obtained from a woman aged 40 to 50 in good health. The source material was CD8+ T cells from blood. CDR3 residues: CSATPTSGGVYEQFF. The DNA for the CDR3 is TGCAGTGCTACTCCTACTAGCGGGGGGGTGTATGAGCAGTTCTTC.